These 22 T cell receptor beta chains originate from one sample sequenced in a study of molecular identifiers for immune sequencing clone quantification. Using its own MiXCR run on the PCR reads, TCRdb lists one record per CDR3 protein. This table holds about 510,000 distinct CDR3 sequences, about 25% found once. Sequencing input: naive CD8+ T cells from blood, with Jurkat cell RNA spiked in. Sample subset: FACS-sorted CD8+CD4-CCR7+CD45RA+ naive T cells. These receptors all come from a human donor in good health. Some libraries in this study had Jurkat cell RNA spiked in.

As concerns this clonotype: One end of the junction varies from germline; a read error may be responsible. The chain joins TRBV2 to TRBJ2-5; a possible D gene is TRBD1 (5 bases). Germline V CDR1 and CDR2: SNHLY, FYNNEI. The CDR3 has 15 residues. CDR3: CASSEGLGPQEPQYF. The CDR3 bases are TGTGCCAGCAGTGAAGGTCTGGGGCCCCAAGAGCCCCAGTACTTC.

This clonotype has a handful of counts. The chain employs TRBV7-2 and TRBJ2-1; D is unclear. CDR3 length: 15 amino acids. The germline V gene has CDR1 SGHTA and CDR2 FQGNSA. Trimming shortened V by 1 base and J by 0 bases, and 7 bases separated the two germline ends. Here the CDR3 reads CASSLVPSSYNEQFF. CDR3 DNA sequence: TGTGCCAGCAGCTTAGTTCCGAGCTCCTACAATGAGCAGTTCTTC.

The chain combines TRBV20-1 with TRBJ1-5, with a weak D call TRBD1 (6 bases). Germline V CDR1 and CDR2: DFQATT, SNEGSKA (reference sequence). V lost 4 bases and J lost 3, with 10 bases in between. The CDR3 covers 13 residues. CDR3 coding DNA: TGCAGTGCTACCACAGGGAACAATCAGCCCCAGCATTTT. This encodes CSATTGNNQPQHF.

The chain employs TRBV4-3 and TRBJ1-2, with D uncertain. Trimming left V 0 bases short and J 2 bases short, with 13 bases between. The CDR3 length is 16 residues. From germline, CDR1 is LGHNA and CDR2 YSLEER. This chain's CDR3 is CASSQDSSWQNYGYTF. The CDR3 nucleotides read TGCGCCAGCAGCCAAGATTCGAGTTGGCAGAACTATGGCTACACCTTC.

This chain joins TRBV29-1 and TRBJ1-3; no definite D call. Germline V gene lookup returns CDR1 SQVTM and CDR2 ANQGSEA. This CDR3 comprises 14 residues. V gave up 6 bases and J gave up 0 bases, with 12 bases separating them. The CDR3 nucleotides are TGCAGCGTCTCTCGTCGCGGCTCTGGAAACACCATATATTTT. This sequence encodes CSVSRRGSGNTIYF.

The V call is TRBV27, the J call TRBJ2-3, with D possibly being TRBD2 (6 bases). Trimming cost V 4 bases and J 4 bases, with 18 bases left between them. The V gene's germline CDR1 is MNHEY and CDR2 SMNVEV (reference sequence). The CDR3 is 16 residues long. This CDR3 is CASSSLAVLSADTQYF. The CDR3 DNA is TGTGCCAGCAGTTCCTTAGCGGTATTGAGCGCAGATACGCAGTATTTT.

This clonotype was counted only a few times. The chain employs TRBV6-5 and TRBJ2-2, with 8 bases matching TRBD2. Per the germline V gene, CDR1 is MNHEY and CDR2 is SVGAGI. V gave up 2 bases and J gave up 6 bases; unmatched junction bases: 5. This CDR3 is 15 amino acids long. The CDR3 is CASSYPGGAAGELFF. The CDR3 DNA sequence: TGTGCCAGCAGTTACCCCGGGGGGGCGGCCGGGGAGCTGTTTTTT.

There are a few counts of this clonotype. V and J are TRBV29-1 and TRBJ2-1; tentative D call: TRBD2 (5 bases). The germline gives CDR1 SQVTM, CDR2 ANQGSEA. CDR3 length: 17 amino acids. V was pared by 1 base and J by 9 bases, with 25 bases between. CDR3: CSVEAPAPAGDGLEQFF. The CDR3, as DNA: TGCAGCGTTGAAGCCCCGGCCCCTGCGGGCGATGGTCTTGAGCAGTTCTTC.

The V call is TRBV7-9, the J call TRBJ2-5; 7 positions agree with TRBD2. This CDR3 contains 13 residues. Trimming removed 8 bases from V and 10 bases from J; junction bases left unmatched: 13. Germline assignment: CDR1 SEHNR and CDR2 FQNEAQ (reference sequence). Here the CDR3 DNA reads TGTGCCAGCGGTGTTGAGCGGGAAGGGAACCAGTACTTC. It codes for CASGVEREGNQYF.

A note on this clonotype: A much more abundant neighbour one base away suggests this may be a read error. The chain is built from TRBV4-3 and TRBJ1-1; maybe TRBD1 (5 bases). Per the germline V gene, CDR1 is LGHNA and CDR2 is YSLEER. The CDR3 has 15 residues. CDR3 sequence (DNA): TGCGCCAGCAGCCAAGATTGGGGACCGAACGCTGAAGCTTTCTTT. Protein product: CASSQDWGPNAEAFF.

The CDR3 loop is CASSLAIAGYGYTF. As DNA, the CDR3 is TGTGCCAGCAGCTTAGCGATTGCAGGCTATGGCTACACCTTC. V usage is TRBV7-9 and J usage is TRBJ1-2; D unresolved. Deletions cut 0 bases from V and 4 bases from J, with 9 bases between. The length of the CDR3 is 14 residues. Germline-derived CDR1 and CDR2 are SEHNR and FQNEAQ (reference sequence).

This clonotype occurred many times. The V gene is TRBV5-8, the J gene TRBJ1-4, with TRBD1 as a possible D gene (5 bases). V dropped 0 bases and J dropped 0 bases, with 6 bases sitting between them. Germline V gene sequence: CDR1 SGHTS, CDR2 YDEGEE. The CDR3 loop spans 15 amino acids. The CDR3 loop reads CASSLGRATNEKLFF. The CDR3 DNA reads TGTGCCAGCAGCTTGGGCAGGGCAACTAATGAAAAACTGTTTTTT.

As concerns this clonotype: A read error is possible here, since a much larger clone lies one base away. The rearrangement uses TRBV5-6 and TRBJ1-5; D gene ambiguous. The CDR3 spans 14 residues. Germline assignment: CDR1 SGHDT and CDR2 YYEEEE. The CDR3 DNA is TGTGCCAGCAGCTTGCGCAGAAGCAATCGGCCCCAGCATTTT. It yields the protein CASSLRRSNRPQHF.

This clonotype appeared many times. The V gene is TRBV5-1, the J gene TRBJ1-1, with 9 bases lining up with TRBD1. This CDR3 comprises 15 residues. Germline CDR1 reads SGHRS; CDR2 reads YFSETQ. Unmatched junction bases numbered 4, after V lost 1 base and J lost 3 bases. DNA of the CDR3: TGCGCCAGCAGCTTGACAGGGGGCAGGGACACTGAAGCTTTCTTT. It is translated as CASSLTGGRDTEAFF.

There are many counts of this clonotype. The chain employs TRBV6-2 or TRBV6-3 and TRBJ2-7; D is undetermined. V was pared by 2 bases and J by 5 bases, with 4 bases between. The CDR3 has 11 amino acids. CDR1 and CDR2 (germline): MNHEY, SVGEGT. CDR3 amino acids: CASSYDDEQYF. The CDR3 coding sequence is TGTGCCAGCAGTTACGACGACGAGCAGTACTTC.

As for this clonotype: At one end, the junction sequence differs from germline, possibly due to a read error. This chain joins TRBV6-1 and TRBJ2-7; D is undetermined. The CDR3 is 15 residues long. Looked up from germline, CDR1 is MNHNS and CDR2 is SASEGT. DNA for the CDR3: TGTGCCAGCGGTGACGCCCACCAGGTTACCTACGAGCAGTACTTC. It translates to CASGDAHQVTYEQYF.

The rearrangement links TRBV6-2 or TRBV6-3 to TRBJ1-2; 10 bases fit TRBD1. Germline V gene sequence: CDR1 MNHEY, CDR2 SVGEGT. The ends lost 4 bases at V and 4 bases at J; junction bases unmatched: 6. CDR3 size: 15 residues. CDR3 sequence reads: CASSSHRDRGYGYTF. DNA for the CDR3: TGTGCCAGCAGTTCGCACCGGGACAGGGGCTATGGCTACACCTTC.

The V and J genes are TRBV19 and TRBJ2-2, with D unresolved. The CDR3 length is 12 residues. Germline lookup yields CDR1 LNHDA and CDR2 SQIVND (reference sequence). Deletions cut 8 bases from V and 5 bases from J, with 9 bases between. The CDR3 DNA is TGTGCCAGTCAGCCGAGGACCGGGGAGCTGTTTTTT. This gives the protein CASQPRTGELFF.

The rearrangement uses TRBV7-9 and TRBJ2-7; D is uncertain. V lost 4 bases and J lost 0, with 7 bases in between. CDR3 size: 13 residues. The germline gives CDR1 SEHNR, CDR2 FQNEAQ (reference sequence). In DNA, the CDR3 is TGTGCCAGCAGCTCCTCAAGCTCCTACGAGCAGTACTTC. Residues: CASSSSSSYEQYF.

There are many counts of this clonotype. The chain combines TRBV27 with TRBJ2-5; TRBD2 might be the D (6 bases). V was cut by 6 bases and J by 5 bases, with 22 bases left in between. Germline V gene sequence: CDR1 MNHEY, CDR2 SMNVEV (reference sequence). CDR3 size: 16 residues. CDR3: CASSLFAGGAGETQYF. The CDR3 DNA sequence: TGTGCCAGCAGCCTATTCGCTGGCGGGGCCGGGGAGACCCAGTACTTC.

The gene calls are TRBV9 and TRBJ2-7; TRBD1 is a possible D gene (5 bases). The CDR3 has 14 amino acids. The V end was cut by 0 bases, the J end by 1 base, with 8 bases between. Germline loops: CDR1 SGDLS, CDR2 YYNGEE. This CDR3 reads CASSVGAGSYEQYF. The CDR3 DNA sequence: TGTGCCAGCAGCGTAGGGGCAGGGTCCTACGAGCAGTACTTC. Combining the CDR3 with reference TRBV9 and TRBJ2-7 gives the whole variable domain DSGVTQTPKHLITATGQRVTLRCSPRSGDLSVYWYQQSLDQGLQFLIQYYNGEERAKGNILERFSAQQFPDLHSELNLSSLELGDSALYFCASSVGAGSYEQYFGPGTRLTVT.

As concerns this clonotype: A much more abundant neighbour one base away suggests this may be a read error. V usage is TRBV6-1 and J usage is TRBJ2-1; no clear D gene. Per the germline V gene, CDR1 is MNHNS and CDR2 is SASEGT. V shed 2 bases and J shed 9 bases, with 20 bases lying between them. The CDR3 runs 16 residues. The CDR3 sequence is CASSELSRPLHSEQFF. Written as DNA, the CDR3 is TGTGCCAGCAGTGAACTGTCTCGACCCTTGCACAGTGAGCAGTTCTTC.